This note documents a single T cell receptor (beta chain) sequence. Its matching antigen is unknown. A read error may explain this, as a much larger clone is one base away. These data belong to a study of T-cell memory formation after mild COVID-19. General study points: There was a balanced CD4/CD8 profile in clones contracting day 15 to 85, and later expanders leaned CD4+.

V was clipped by 5 bases and J by 9 bases; unmatched bases: 3. The length of the CDR3 is 13 residues. Per the germline V gene, CDR1 is SGHTA and CDR2 is FQGNSA. Each CDR3 protein is one row after TCRdb ran MiXCR on the 5' RACE reads. Here the sample spans 400,000 to 450,000 distinct CDR3 sequences, under 20% being singletons. This receptor was identified in a man aged 18 to 29 who had mild COVID-19 (a few samples of this study predate the infection). Cell type and time point are not known. The sample comprised PBMCs or a T cell subset sorted from them (not recorded which). The rearrangement joins TRBV7-2 to TRBJ2-3; TRBD2 agrees at 12 bases. The CDR3 region is CASSTGLAGTQYF. The CDR3 nucleotides read TGTGCCAGCAGCACCGGACTAGCGGGAACGCAGTATTTT.